The subject of this entry is one T cell receptor (beta chain). What it binds is not known. This CDR3 is built from 15 residues. The germline V gene encodes CDR1 GTSNPN and CDR2 SVGIG (reference sequence). Trimming pared 3 bases from V and 6 bases from J, leaving 18 bases between. Sequencing used immunoSEQ multiplex PCR; TCRdb keeps in-frame clones, though not all of them. The sample consists of millions of clones, just over 90% of them appearing once. The data stem from a study of shared clonotypes between healthy human individuals. Study findings and constraints: There were few donors, and this limited the genetic and exposure-history diversity represented.

The material sequenced was naive CD4+ T cells from PBMCs. The sample's subset: CD45RA+ positively selected. The genes are TRBV30 and TRBJ1-5; possible D gene TRBD1, 6 bases. This TCR came from a young man in good health. Some clones in this sample may be carry-over from other donors' samples. DNA for the CDR3: TGTGCCTGGAGCGGCAGGGGCAGAGGAGGTCAGCCCCAGCATTTT. Protein product: CAWSGRGRGGQPQHF.